What follows describes a single T cell receptor (beta chain). The table lists this clone with a few counts. Its recognized antigen is unknown. Nothing much larger sits one base from this clone, and base qualities are not available. These data belong to a study of T cell responses to AZD1222 COVID-19 vaccine (dated by TCRdb to the early 2020s). Background on the whole study: AZD1222 recipients given second doses at about 4 weeks or at about 12 weeks were pooled, since spike-specific TCR depth and breadth were not found to differ between the two schedules. Trial participants were enrolled by age into 18-55, 56-69 and 70-plus year subgroups, with roughly 160, 29 and 62 TCR-sequenced participants respectively. TCR sequencing covered some 250 trial participants: around 210 given two doses of AZD1222 and around 25 given two doses of MenACWY control vaccine.

Overall study results and their limits: CD4 TCRs associated with the vaccine covered the entire spike protein, and the dominant responses were in regions 160-218 and 743-854. Reportedly, close to half of the unique spike-specific TCRs recognized epitopes lying outside the regions that are mutated in the B.1.351 and B.1.1.7 variants. Because no day 14 peak-response samples were available, repertoires were characterized only after the peak T cell response. After two AZD1222 doses, both the breadth and the depth of spike-specific TCRs were significantly higher than at day 0 and than in MenACWY recipients. In the small 56-69-year group, the increase in depth fell short of significance, most likely because of low power. Conclusions about previously exposed vaccinees were limited because only six AZD1222 recipients were SARS-CoV-2 seropositive at baseline. Participants were mostly white British and included more females than males, and it was suggested by the authors that clonal diversity may have been underestimated.

Looking up the germline V gene (reference sequence) yields CDR1 LGHDT and CDR2 YNNKEL. V loses 1 base of germline sequence and J loses 8 bases, and the interval between the two ends is 6 bases. Counted from cysteine to phenylalanine, this CDR3 has 12 amino acids. Only the CDR3 part of the read is kept: 36 bases, read in frame from the first base. The CDR3 regions of human TCRbeta chains were analyzed by immunosequencing. Concerning the study's data processing: Repertoire TCRs were matched against a reference library of SARS-CoV-2-specific TCRs generated with the MIRA antigen-specificity platform. Breadth was defined as the fraction of unique TCRs that were SARS-CoV-2-associated. Depth was defined as the fraction of total T cells that were SARS-CoV-2-associated. Using the MIRA data, every spike-specific TCR was mapped to the spike region that the TCR reacted to and assigned to either a CD4 or a CD8 class. Log10-transformed breadth and depth values were compared by one-way ANOVA with Sidak's multiple comparisons tests. TCRdb obtained this table from immuneACCESS and retained in-frame rearrangements with V and J assigned. These tables miss some clones; where compared with another copy, unresolved V genes account for less than half of the shortfall, and the remainder is unexplained. V and J calls and clone size follow that table, whereas D and trimming were derived from the DNA. The sample table holds roughly 120,000 clones, of which about 90% were seen once. Approximately 10% of the sample lies in the top ten.

The sample's time point label, in plain terms: baseline before first vaccination. Vaccinee samples came from UK trials COV001 and COV002, including a single-blind randomized controlled phase 2/3 trial of AZD1222 (ChAdOx1 nCoV-19) in healthy adults. For TCRbeta chain sequencing, PBMC samples from trial participants were taken at day 0 and at day 28 after the second dose. The TCR comes from an adult in good health. The receptor chain draws on TRBV3-1 (or the pseudogene TRBV3-2) and TRBJ2-1; the best D guess is TRBD2, with 5 bases matching. Material: peripheral blood, obtained on day 0 of AZD1222 vaccination. The sequence in DNA is TGTGCCAGCAGCCAAGCGGGGTATGAGCAGTTCTTC. Its protein reads: CASSQAGYEQFF.